These 27 T cell receptor beta chains were sequenced from one sample in a study of response to subunit inactivated influenza vaccine. In TCRdb, the RT-PCR reads were re-called with MiXCR into one record per CDR3 protein. The sample lists 150,000 to 200,000 distinct CDR3 sequences; roughly a tenth were seen once. The specimen was CD8+ T cells sorted from PBMCs, collected less than 25 months after vaccination. The receptors were sampled from a man aged 50 to 75 who received an inactivated influenza vaccine.

The rearrangement links TRBV2 to TRBJ2-7, with 7 bases identical to TRBD1. CDR1 and CDR2 (germline): SNHLY, FYNNEI. The CDR3 length is 14 residues. The J segment lost 6 bases and the V segment lost 1 base, leaving 6 bases of the junction unmatched. The CDR3 sequence: CASSEGQGLGEQYF. The CDR3 DNA sequence: TGTGCCAGCAGTGAAGGACAGGGTCTCGGCGAGCAGTACTTC. Variable domain in full (rest from reference TRBV2 and TRBJ2-7): EPEVTQTPSHQVTQMGQEVILRCVPISNHLYFYWYRQILGQKVEFLVSFYNNEISEKSEIFDDQFSVERPDGSNFTLKIRSTKLEDSAMYFCASSEGQGLGEQYFGPGTRLTVT.

Only a few counts were recorded for this clonotype. V usage is TRBV6-4 and J usage is TRBJ2-2; 13 nucleotides match TRBD2. The CDR3 runs 21 residues. From germline, CDR1 is MRHNA and CDR2 SNTAGT. J lost 3 bases, V lost 6 bases, and 19 bases had no gene match. CDR3 bases: TGTGCCAGCAGCCCTCAACTAGCGGGGGGGACCAGGGGGCTGTACACCGGGGAGCTGTTTTTT. This translates into CASSPQLAGGTRGLYTGELFF.

The chain couples TRBV12-3 or TRBV12-4 to TRBJ1-1; 7 nucleotides line up with TRBD1. V gave up 3 bases and J gave up 3 bases; unmatched junction bases: 4. The CDR3 extends over 14 amino acids. CDR3: CASSFAGGHTEAFF. The CDR3 nucleotides read TGTGCCAGCAGTTTTGCAGGGGGGCACACTGAAGCTTTCTTT.

The table lists this clonotype with a few counts. This chain uses TRBV20-1 with TRBJ2-1, with TRBD2 matching over 7 bases. CDR3 size: 12 residues. Germline trimming cut 3 bases from V and 8 bases from J; bases unmatched to any gene: 4. Germline CDR1 reads DFQATT; CDR2 reads SNEGSKA (reference sequence). CDR3 sequence: CSASGGIDEQFF. DNA of the CDR3: TGCAGTGCTAGCGGGGGGATTGATGAGCAGTTCTTC.

This clonotype was observed a few times. V is TRBV4-3 and J is TRBJ2-3; TRBD2 matches 9 bases. This CDR3 is 16 amino acids long. The germline gives CDR1 LGHNA, CDR2 YSLEER. V lost 4 bases and J lost 6; bases outside the gene matches: 11. CDR3 loop: CASSPWGGGASDTQYF. The CDR3 DNA sequence: TGCGCCAGCAGCCCTTGGGGCGGGGGGGCCAGTGATACGCAGTATTTT.

The chain carries TRBV25-1 and TRBJ2-1; maybe TRBD2 (5 bases). This CDR3 contains 13 residues. Germline CDR1 MGHDK, CDR2 SYGVNS. V was pared by 1 base and J by 7 bases, with 8 bases between. The CDR3 sequence: CASSEWTHNEQFF. CDR3 sequence (DNA): TGTGCCAGCAGTGAATGGACTCATAATGAGCAGTTCTTC.

This chain uses TRBV10-3 with TRBJ2-6; 9 bases fit TRBD1. V gave up 2 bases and J gave up 1 base; unmatched junction bases: 3. Germline lookup yields CDR1 ENHRY and CDR2 SYGVKD. This CDR3 has 17 residues. The CDR3 here is CAISEAGTGSGANVLTF. CDR3 in DNA: TGTGCCATCAGTGAGGCCGGGACAGGGTCTGGGGCCAACGTCCTGACTTTC.

The rearrangement uses TRBV7-6 and TRBJ2-7; the match to TRBD2 covers 13 bases. This CDR3 region has 17 residues. The V gene end was trimmed by 5 bases and the J gene end by 2 bases; junction bases not matched to a gene: 9. Germline values: CDR1 SGHVS, CDR2 FNYEAQ. CDR3 in amino acids: CASSPRPGLAGPYEQYF. CDR3 DNA sequence: TGTGCCAGCAGCCCTAGGCCGGGACTAGCGGGGCCCTACGAGCAGTACTTC.

This clonotype was detected a few times. The chain is built from TRBV7-6 and TRBJ1-1; a weak D match, TRBD1 (5 bases). Trimming took off 5 bases at V and 1 base at J, with 11 bases between the two ends. CDR3 length: 14 residues. CDR1 and CDR2 (germline): SGHVS, FNYEAQ. CDR3 bases: TGTGCCAGCAGCGCAGGTGGGGCGAACACTGAAGCTTTCTTT. As protein: CASSAGGANTEAFF.

Only a few counts were recorded for this clonotype. The J gene is TRBJ2-3, the V gene TRBV11-2; D ambiguous. The germline V and J ends were trimmed by 1 base and 8 bases, with 10 bases remaining between them. The CDR3 runs to 13 residues. Per germline, CDR1 SGHAT and CDR2 FQNNGV. CDR3 nucleotides: TGTGCCAGCAGCTTAGTTAGCCCGGGTACGCAGTATTTT. Translated, it gives CASSLVSPGTQYF.

This clonotype was counted ten times or more. The rearrangement joins TRBV27 to TRBJ1-1; 7 bases align to TRBD1. The CDR3 loop spans 13 amino acids. Germline V gives CDR1 MNHEY, CDR2 SMNVEV (reference sequence). With 4 bases clipped from V and 5 bases from J, the junction kept 4 bases outside the gene matches. As DNA, the CDR3 is TGTGCCAGCAGTTCACAGGGGTGGACTGAAGCTTTCTTT. Translating gives CASSSQGWTEAFF.

This clonotype occurred many times. This chain links TRBV28 with TRBJ1-4; 7 positions agree with TRBD1. Germline V CDR1 and CDR2: MDHEN, SYDVKM. CDR3 length: 15 residues. V lost 5 bases to trimming and J lost 0 bases; unmatched junction nucleotides: 3. The CDR3, as DNA: TGTGCCAGCAGTGACAGGGTCCCAACTAATGAAAAACTGTTTTTT. Amino acid sequence: CASSDRVPTNEKLFF.

The V and J genes are TRBV5-1 and TRBJ2-3; D gene uncertain. This CDR3 region has 15 residues. V was clipped by 7 bases and J by 3 bases, with 18 bases between them. The germline V gene encodes CDR1 SGHRS and CDR2 YFSETQ. CDR3 residues: CASDARNAVTDTQYF. The CDR3 DNA reads TGCGCCAGCGATGCCAGAAACGCTGTGACAGATACGCAGTATTTT.

This clonotype appeared a few times. The rearrangement joins TRBV29-1 to TRBJ2-3, with a weak D call TRBD1 (5 bases). Trimming took 4 bases from V and 2 from J, leaving 7 bases between them. Germline CDR1 is SQVTM and CDR2 is ANQGSEA. The CDR3 runs 12 residues. The CDR3: CSVGQYTDTQYF. In DNA form, the CDR3 reads TGCAGCGTTGGACAGTACACAGATACGCAGTATTTT.

This clonotype has a count of ten or more. The chain combines TRBV7-9 with TRBJ2-2; no clear D gene. The CDR3 has 17 amino acids. Trimming took off 0 bases at V and 0 bases at J, with 11 bases between the two ends. Germline CDR1 and CDR2: SEHNR and FQNEAQ (reference sequence). The CDR3 reads CASSLAPHWSNTGELFF. The CDR3 DNA follows: TGTGCCAGCAGCTTAGCGCCACATTGGTCGAACACCGGGGAGCTGTTTTTT.

The V call is TRBV3-1, the J call TRBJ2-1, with D possibly being TRBD2 (5 bases). CDR3 size: 17 residues. The germline V gene encodes CDR1 LGHDT and CDR2 YNNKEL (reference sequence). The germline V and J ends were trimmed by 0 bases and 5 bases, with 17 bases remaining between them. The CDR3 loop reads CASSQDQWERSNNEQFF. In DNA form, the CDR3 reads TGTGCCAGCAGCCAAGATCAATGGGAGAGATCCAACAATGAGCAGTTCTTC.

The table lists this clonotype with many counts. The chain employs TRBV3-1 and TRBJ2-7; the match to TRBD2 covers 12 bases. Per germline, CDR1 LGHDT and CDR2 YNNKEL (reference sequence). V dropped 6 bases and J dropped 6; count of bases not matched to a gene: 9. This CDR3 is 15 amino acids long. CDR3 nucleotide sequence: TGTGCCAGCAGGACCGCTAGCGGGGGGGCTCGCGAGCAGTACTTC. Translating gives CASRTASGGAREQYF.

This clonotype was picked up a small number of times. The rearrangement uses TRBV19 and TRBJ2-7; no clear D gene. The length of the CDR3 is 14 residues. Trimming stripped 3 bases from V and 2 bases from J, with 11 bases between. The V gene's germline CDR1 is LNHDA and CDR2 SQIVND (reference sequence). The CDR3 DNA is TGTGCCAGTAGTATTTGGGGATTTCCCTACGAGCAGTACTTC. Encoded protein: CASSIWGFPYEQYF.

DNA of the CDR3: TGCAGTGCTAGAGACTCTCGCGGGGGATACGAGCAGTACTTC. Translating it yields CSARDSRGGYEQYF. The chain joins TRBV20-1 to TRBJ2-7, with 7 bases lining up with TRBD2. Looked up from germline, CDR1 is DFQATT and CDR2 is SNEGSKA (reference sequence). CDR3 length: 14 amino acids. J gave up 4 bases and V 0 bases, and 6 bases lay outside the gene matches.

The rearrangement joins TRBV11-2 to TRBJ2-7; tentatively, D is TRBD1 (6 bases). This CDR3 contains 17 residues. The germline V gene has CDR1 SGHAT and CDR2 FQNNGV. V was cut by 1 base and J by 0 bases, with 16 bases left in between. The CDR3 reads CASSLGVGGQSSYEQYF. The CDR3 nucleotides are TGTGCCAGCAGCTTAGGAGTTGGGGGCCAGAGCTCCTACGAGCAGTACTTC. The whole variable domain, remainder taken from reference TRBV11-2 and TRBJ2-7, is EAGVAQSPRYKIIEKRQSVAFWCNPISGHATLYWYQQILGQGPKLLIQFQNNGVVDDSQLPKDRFSAERLKGVDSTLKIQPAKLEDSAVYLCASSLGVGGQSSYEQYFGPGTRLTVT.

This clonotype was picked up many times. The V and J genes are TRBV7-9 and TRBJ2-2; a weak D match, TRBD1 (5 bases). Trimming took off 8 bases at V and 3 bases at J, with 16 bases between the two ends. The germline V gene has CDR1 SEHNR and CDR2 FQNEAQ (reference sequence). CDR3 length: 15 residues. The CDR3 bases are TGTGCCAGCGCGAGGCAGGGAACGTACACCGGGGAGCTGTTTTTT. Translation gives CASARQGTYTGELFF.

This clonotype was picked up a small number of times. The CDR3 nucleotides are TGTGCCATCAGTGGGACTAGTTCCGGGAATGAGCAGTTCTTC. Its protein is CAISGTSSGNEQFF. The chain uses TRBV10-3 and TRBJ2-1, with 7 bases that match TRBD2. The CDR3 is made up of 14 amino acids. CDR1 ENHRY and CDR2 SYGVKD come from the germline V gene. With V trimmed by 4 bases and J by 7 bases, 7 bases remained unmatched.

This clonotype was counted between two and nine times. The chain combines TRBV5-1 with TRBJ1-6; TRBD1 agrees at 7 bases. The CDR3 is made up of 15 amino acids. V gave up 2 bases and J gave up 5 bases; unmatched junction bases: 4. Germline assignment: CDR1 SGHRS and CDR2 YFSETQ. The CDR3 sequence: CASSFAGGDNSPLHF. The CDR3 region has the DNA TGCGCCAGCAGCTTTGCAGGGGGAGATAATTCACCCCTCCACTTT.

This clonotype has only a few counts. The rearrangement links TRBV6-4 to TRBJ2-3; D is unclear. The CDR3 is made up of 14 amino acids. The germline CDR1 and CDR2 sequences are MRHNA and SNTAGT. Trimming took 2 bases from V and 0 from J, leaving 6 bases between them. CDR3 loop: CASSDRASTDTQYF. As DNA, the CDR3 is TGTGCCAGCAGTGACAGAGCCAGCACAGATACGCAGTATTTT.

This clonotype was counted only a few times. The genes are TRBV16 and TRBJ2-1; D possibly corresponds to TRBD2 (6 bases). CDR3 length equals 16 residues. Germline assignment: CDR1 KGHSY and CDR2 FQNENV. V lost 0 bases, J lost 4 bases, and 13 bases lay in between. CDR3 in DNA: TGTGCCAGCAGCCAATCGGGGCGGGGAGCTTACAATGAGCAGTTCTTC. This sequence encodes CASSQSGRGAYNEQFF. Looking up the rest from reference TRBV16 and TRBJ2-1 gives the full variable domain: GEEVAQTPKHLVRGEGQKAKLYCAPIKGHSYVFWYQQVLKNEFKFLISFQNENVFDETGMPKERFSAKCLPNSPCSLEIQATKLEDSAVYFCASSQSGRGAYNEQFFGPGTRLTVL.

The rearrangement uses TRBV6-5 and TRBJ1-2; D perhaps matches TRBD1 (5 bases). CDR3 length: 12 residues. Germline V CDR1 and CDR2: MNHEY, SVGAGI. V dropped 5 bases and J dropped 4 bases, with 8 bases sitting between them. Here the CDR3 DNA reads TGTGCCAGCAGTGCAGACAGCTATGGCTACACCTTC. It encodes CASSADSYGYTF.

Ten or more counts support this clonotype. The chain has TRBV2 and TRBJ2-7, with 8 positions matching TRBD1. V trimming: 4 bases; J trimming: 13 bases; junction bases outside the gene matches: 15. Germline V CDR1 and CDR2: SNHLY, FYNNEI. The CDR3 is 14 amino acids. The CDR3 DNA sequence: TGTGCCAGCAGTGGGGGACAGGCCTCCCCGGCGGGCTACTTC. This sequence encodes CASSGGQASPAGYF.